This is a list of T cell receptor beta chains from one sample in a study of regulatory T cells in long-lasting Graves disease. TCRdb recomputed calls from the multiplex PCR reads with MiXCR, one row per CDR3 protein. Here the sample spans about 430,000 distinct CDR3 sequences, 14% to 15% being singletons. These records were also assigned to another study, of T cells in Graves' hyperthyroidism and ophthalmopathy.

Source: peripheral blood mononuclear cells (PBMCs), taken at new diagnosis, from a patient treated with antithyroid drugs. These TCRs come from a woman aged 40 to 50 with Graves disease. Both conserved end residues are trimmed from each CDR3. D genes are given only for firm matches. A clone size is listed for some rows: how often the clone was seen (once, few, many), or a class if it is expanded.

V gene	J gene	D gene	clone size	CDR3 protein
TRBV30	TRBJ1-4	-	once	AWNNHGGKSEKLF
TRBV9	TRBJ1-2	TRBD1	many	ASSGDRPERYGYT
TRBV19	TRBJ1-5	-	few	ASSIDGSGFQPQH
TRBV12-3/TRBV12-4	TRBJ2-1	-	many	ASRWGDSSYNEQF
TRBV9	TRBJ2-7	-	many	ASSVATRSGTPVWQY
TRBV10-3	TRBJ1-2	TRBD1	many	AISAQGARYGYT
TRBV29-1	TRBJ2-5	TRBD1	many	SVQDREETQY
TRBV6-1	TRBJ1-5	-	many	ASSERENQPQH
TRBV25-1	TRBJ1-2	-	few	ASSDQFRSYGYT
TRBV7-2	TRBJ2-5	-	many	ASSWTGSETQY
TRBV10-3	TRBJ2-2	TRBD1	many	AISETGQGAGGELF
TRBV5-4	TRBJ2-3	-	few	ASSSMTTTDTQY
TRBV28	TRBJ2-7	-	many	ASSLYGYEQY
TRBV29-1	TRBJ1-2	-	many	SVVPFRGVDGYT
TRBV3-1	TRBJ2-1	-	many	ASSPASGNEQF
TRBV29-1	TRBJ2-1	TRBD2	few	SVEGLAGINEQF
TRBV11-3	TRBJ2-7	TRBD2	many	ASSFGSGGGYEQY
TRBV13	TRBJ2-7	-	many	ASSPPGRSSYEQY
TRBV28	TRBJ1-1	TRBD1	many	ASSPTGGGTEAF
TRBV4-1	TRBJ2-1	TRBD1	-	ASSQDSDRGLFNEQF
TRBV5-1	TRBJ2-2	TRBD2	few	ASSLGEAGGTGELF
TRBV29-1	TRBJ2-1	TRBD2	few	SAFRTSGTSYNEQF
TRBV10-3	TRBJ2-7	TRBD2	many	AISESAGADEQY
TRBV3-1	TRBJ2-7	-	many	ASSQGPLTYEQY
TRBV4-2	TRBJ1-4	TRBD1	-	ASSQDGFDSPGGTNEKLF
TRBV11-2	TRBJ2-7	-	-	ASSLSSSETYEQY
TRBV3-1	TRBJ1-1	-	many	ASSPLFPSMNTEAF
TRBV3-1	TRBJ2-2	-	-	ASSQDRSVNTGELF
TRBV28	TRBJ2-7	-	many	ASGITGYYEQY
TRBV5-6	TRBJ1-2	-	few	ASSLGDGGPWRGYT
TRBV6-2/TRBV6-3	TRBJ1-4	-	many	ASSYSNGGEGIGGEKLF
TRBV27	TRBJ2-3	TRBD2	many	ASNSGAIQDYTDTQY
TRBV7-6	TRBJ2-5	TRBD2	many	ASSLRASGTETQY
TRBV10-3	TRBJ1-6	TRBD1	few	AISPTGGDSPLH
TRBV6-1	TRBJ1-1	TRBD1	few	ASRLNRGPDTEAF
TRBV27	TRBJ1-1	-	-	ASSLLAGANTEAF
TRBV6-8	TRBJ2-4	-	many	ASKACGGLAKNIQY
TRBV12-3/TRBV12-4	TRBJ1-1	-	-	ASTEAEAF